This T cell receptor beta chain is from a study of blood T cell repertoires in COVID-19. Study as a whole: Sites in the United States, Italy and Spain provided acute and convalescent COVID-19 samples. In each case, the material was cDNA or gDNA derived from T cells, B-cell-depleted T cells, or PBMCs.

The method was immunoSEQ multiplex PCR; TCRdb's version includes in-frame clones alone and lacks a portion of them. The table includes tens of thousands of clones, roughly 76% detected once. The CDR3 is 14 amino acids. The germline V and J ends were trimmed by 4 bases and 9 bases, with 15 bases remaining between them. Germline-derived CDR1 and CDR2 are LGHNA and YSLEER. This clonotype originated in a woman in her forties or fifties with acute or convalescent COVID-19. The sample taken for sequencing was peripheral blood. The chain couples TRBV4-3 to TRBJ2-2, with a possible D match to TRBD2 (6 bases). The CDR3 DNA reads as TGCGCCAGCAGCCCCGGGACTCCTCCCAGGGAGCTGTTTTTT. Residues: CASSPGTPPRELFF.